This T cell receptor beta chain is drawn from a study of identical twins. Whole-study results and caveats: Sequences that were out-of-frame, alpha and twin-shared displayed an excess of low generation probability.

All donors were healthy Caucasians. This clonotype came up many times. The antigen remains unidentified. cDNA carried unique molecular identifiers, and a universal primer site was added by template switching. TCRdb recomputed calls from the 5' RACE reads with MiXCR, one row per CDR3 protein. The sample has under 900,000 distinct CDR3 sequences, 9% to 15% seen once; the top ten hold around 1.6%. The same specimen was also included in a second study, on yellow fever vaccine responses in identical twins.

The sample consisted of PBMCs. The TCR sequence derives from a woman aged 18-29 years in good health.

In DNA form, the CDR3 reads TGTGCCAGCAGTTTAGCTCGACCGATCAACACCGGGGAGCTGTTTTTT. Amino acids: CASSLARPINTGELFF. The V call is TRBV12-3 or TRBV12-4, the J call TRBJ2-2; D not certain. The CDR3 is 16 residues long. Trimming took 0 bases from V and 2 from J, leaving 10 bases between them.